The 20 T cell receptor beta chains given below trace back to one sample, sequenced in a study of CD8 T cells in Susac syndrome. RNA, at about 0.45 to 1 ug, was reverse transcribed with random hexamers. MiXCR was run by TCRdb on the immunoSEQ multiplex PCR reads, yielding one entry per CDR3 protein. In the table there are about 80,000 distinct CDR3 sequences, roughly 94% of which are singletons. Sequencing was done on a sample of CD8+ T cells from PBMCs. All receptors come from a human donor in good health.

The V and J genes are TRBV12-3 or TRBV12-4 and TRBJ2-7, with 8 nucleotides matching TRBD1. The CDR3 is 15 residues long. V shed 0 bases and J 6 bases; nucleotides not matched to a gene: 7. This CDR3 is CASSLAGTGYFEQYF. CDR3 coding DNA: TGTGCCAGCAGTTTAGCGGGGACAGGATATTTCGAGCAGTACTTC.

CDR3 protein: CSARLIDRDTEAFF. The DNA of the CDR3 is TGCAGTGCTAGGCTAATTGACAGGGACACTGAAGCTTTCTTT. J is TRBJ1-1 and V is TRBV20-1; 7 nucleotides match TRBD1. This CDR3 region has 14 residues. V lost 3 bases to trimming and J lost 3 bases; unmatched junction nucleotides: 7. Germline values: CDR1 DFQATT, CDR2 SNEGSKA (reference sequence).

This chain connects TRBV9 to TRBJ1-6; 7 bases align to TRBD1. V dropped 3 bases and J dropped 7; count of bases not matched to a gene: 7. Germline V gene lookup returns CDR1 SGDLS and CDR2 YYNGEE. The CDR3 is 15 amino acids. CDR3 in DNA: TGTGCCAGCAGCGGCACAGGGGACTTCAATTCACCCCTCCACTTT. Its protein is CASSGTGDFNSPLHF.

The chain has TRBV20-1 and TRBJ2-1, with 13 positions matching TRBD2. The J segment lost 3 bases and the V segment lost 5 bases, leaving 10 bases of the junction unmatched. The CDR3 contains 17 residues. Germline CDR1 reads DFQATT; CDR2 reads SNEGSKA (reference sequence). The CDR3 region has the DNA TGCAGTGCTCTTCAACCGGGACTAGCGGGATTCTACAATGAGCAGTTCTTC. This gives the protein CSALQPGLAGFYNEQFF.

This chain uses TRBV21-1 with TRBJ2-7. TRBV21-1 counts as a pseudogene. The CDR3 contains 15 residues. The CDR3 DNA reads as TGTGCCAGCAGCAAAGCTGACAAGGCTCTCTACGAGCAGTACGTC. It is translated as CASSKADKALYEQYV.

The genes are TRBV12-3 or TRBV12-4 and TRBJ1-2; TRBD1 matches at 12 bases. V was pared by 6 bases and J by 8 bases, with 19 bases of the junction left unmatched. This CDR3 comprises 18 residues. The DNA of the CDR3 is TGTGCCAGCAGCACCTCGCCGGGACAGGGGGCTCCGGCCTGGGGCTACACCTTC. Its protein is CASSTSPGQGAPAWGYTF.

This clonotype is a singleton in its sample. This chain joins TRBV7-9 and TRBJ1-5, with D tentatively TRBD1 (5 bases). Trimming removed 4 bases from V and 5 bases from J, with 12 bases in between. CDR3 length: 14 residues. In germline, CDR1 is SEHNR, CDR2 FQNEAQ (reference sequence). The CDR3: CASSSPAGDQPQHF. The CDR3 region has the DNA TGTGCCAGCAGCTCGCCGGCGGGGGATCAGCCCCAGCATTTT.

The chain has TRBV9 and TRBJ2-1; 7 bases match TRBD1. V trimming: 2 bases; J trimming: 9 bases; junction bases outside the gene matches: 11. The length of the CDR3 is 15 residues. Per germline, CDR1 SGDLS and CDR2 YYNGEE. CDR3 DNA: TGTGCCAGCAGCGTGGCCGACAGGGTGTTTGGTGAGCAGTTCTTC. Translation gives CASSVADRVFGEQFF.

This chain uses TRBV4-1 with TRBJ2-3, with D possibly being TRBD2 (6 bases). Germline assignment: CDR1 MGHRA and CDR2 YSYEKL. The CDR3 sequence is 15 residues long. Trimming cost V 0 bases and J 4 bases, with 11 bases left between them. The CDR3 sequence is CASSQETGASDTQYF. In nucleotides, the CDR3 is TGCGCCAGCAGCCAAGAAACGGGAGCTTCAGATACGCAGTATTTT.

This chain connects TRBV28 to TRBJ1-4; 7 positions agree with TRBD1. The CDR3 consists of 16 residues. J gave up 4 bases and V 7 bases, and 12 bases lay outside the gene matches. CDR1 is MDHEN and CDR2 is SYDVKM in the germline V gene. The CDR3 sequence: CASTQYDREYNEKLFF. The CDR3 DNA reads as TGTGCCAGCACCCAATACGACAGGGAATATAATGAAAAACTGTTTTTT.

The chain uses TRBV7-9 and TRBJ2-7; D is possibly TRBD1 (6 bases). CDR3 length equals 15 residues. In germline, CDR1 is SEHNR, CDR2 FQNEAQ (reference sequence). V was trimmed by 5 bases and J by 4 bases, leaving 18 bases between them. CDR3 protein: CASSLQRDKEYEQYF. The CDR3 bases are TGTGCCAGCAGCCTCCAGAGGGACAAGGAGTACGAGCAGTACTTC.

This clonotype was counted a single time. This sequence joins TRBV7-9 and TRBJ2-1, with TRBD1 matching over 10 bases. The CDR3 runs 15 residues. J gave up 4 bases and V 4 bases, and 4 bases lay outside the gene matches. Per germline, CDR1 SEHNR and CDR2 FQNEAQ (reference sequence). The CDR3, as DNA: TGTGCCAGCAGCTCGGAGGGACAGGGGTACAATGAGCAGTTCTTC. It codes for CASSSEGQGYNEQFF.

This clonotype was counted a single time. The rearrangement joins TRBV5-4 to TRBJ2-1; possibly TRBD1 for D (5 bases). The V end lost 2 bases, the J end lost 10 bases, and 19 bases lay between the germline ends. Per the germline V gene, CDR1 is SGHNT and CDR2 is YYREEE (reference sequence). CDR3 length equals 15 residues. The CDR3 DNA follows: TGTGCCAGCAGCTTCGAAACAGGCGTCTTCGAGGAGCAGTTCTTC. It yields the protein CASSFETGVFEEQFF.

This clonotype was recorded a few times. V usage is TRBV6-4 and J usage is TRBJ2-1; 8 bases are shared with TRBD1. The trim removed 2 bases at V and 4 bases at J, leaving 4 bases unmatched. This CDR3 is built from 15 residues. Germline CDR1 is MRHNA and CDR2 is SNTAGT. The CDR3 DNA reads TGTGCCAGCAGTGACAGGGACAGGACGTACAATGAGCAGTTCTTC. It translates to CASSDRDRTYNEQFF.

This chain uses TRBV12-3 or TRBV12-4 with TRBJ2-7; weak D call: TRBD2 (6 bases). This CDR3 has 14 residues. Trimming removed 6 bases from V and 9 bases from J, with 21 bases in between. The CDR3 nucleotides read TGTGCCAGCAGACCTGGGACTGGCCATCTAGGGCAGTACTTC. Translated: CASRPGTGHLGQYF.

The chain employs TRBV7-9 and TRBJ2-3, with 10 bases lining up with TRBD1. CDR3 length: 17 residues. The junction had 9 bases not matched to a gene; V was cut back by 2 bases and J by 4 bases. Germline CDR1 and CDR2: SEHNR and FQNEAQ (reference sequence). The CDR3 DNA reads TGTGCCAGCAGCTTACCCGCGACAGGGGGCTTAGCAGATACGCAGTATTTT. This encodes CASSLPATGGLADTQYF.

The V and J genes are TRBV15 and TRBJ2-1; D may be TRBD1 (5 bases). The CDR3 extends over 16 amino acids. Germline V gives CDR1 LNHNV, CDR2 YYDKDF (reference sequence). V was clipped by 6 bases and J by 4 bases, with 19 bases between them. The CDR3 DNA reads as TGTGCCACCAGAGGGGCTCCTATCCCCGAATACAATGAGCAGTTCTTC. It specifies CATRGAPIPEYNEQFF.

This clonotype was detected only once. CDR3 nucleotide sequence: TGTGCCAGCAGTTTGAAGGGGGCGATCGACAATCAGCCCCAGCATTTT. Its translation is CASSLKGAIDNQPQHF. The chain joins TRBV12-3 or TRBV12-4 to TRBJ1-5; TRBD1 agrees at 7 bases. There are 16 residues in the CDR3. The V gene end was trimmed by 3 bases and the J gene end by 3 bases; junction bases not matched to a gene: 8.

The V and J genes are TRBV2 and TRBJ1-2; TRBD1 aligns across 12 bases. J was trimmed by 5 bases and V by 5 bases; bases with no gene match: 9. The CDR3 is 16 amino acids. Germline V lookup: CDR1 SNHLY, CDR2 FYNNEI. The CDR3 DNA reads TGTGCCAGCAGTTCCGGGACAGGGGGCGAGGTTTATGGCTACACCTTC. This encodes CASSSGTGGEVYGYTF.

V and J are TRBV20-1 and TRBJ2-7; the D is unclear. The CDR3 spans 12 residues. V lost 6 bases and J lost 2, with 11 bases in between. Per germline, CDR1 DFQATT and CDR2 SNEGSKA (reference sequence). CDR3 bases: TGCAGTGCCACAGAACGGGCCTACGAGCAGTACTTC. It codes for CSATERAYEQYF.